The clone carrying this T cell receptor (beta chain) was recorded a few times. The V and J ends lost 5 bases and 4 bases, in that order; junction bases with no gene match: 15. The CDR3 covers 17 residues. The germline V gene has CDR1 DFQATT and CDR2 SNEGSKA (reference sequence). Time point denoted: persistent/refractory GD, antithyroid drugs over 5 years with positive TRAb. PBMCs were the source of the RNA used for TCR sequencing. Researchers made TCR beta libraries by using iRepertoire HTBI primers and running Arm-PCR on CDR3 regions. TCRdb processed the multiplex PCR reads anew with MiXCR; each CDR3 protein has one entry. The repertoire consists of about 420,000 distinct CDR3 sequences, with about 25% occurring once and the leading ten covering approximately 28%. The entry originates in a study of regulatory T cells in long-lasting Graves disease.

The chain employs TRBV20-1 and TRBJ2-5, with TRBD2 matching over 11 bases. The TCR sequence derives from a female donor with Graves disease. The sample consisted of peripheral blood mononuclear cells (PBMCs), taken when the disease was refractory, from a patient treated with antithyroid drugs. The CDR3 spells CSASRGTSGRGAETQYF. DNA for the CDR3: TGCAGTGCTTCCCGCGGGACTAGCGGCCGTGGGGCAGAGACCCAGTACTTC.